The next 3 T cell receptor beta chains were all read from a single sample in a study of CD8 T cells in Susac syndrome. RNA, at about 0.45 to 1 ug, was reverse transcribed with random hexamers. One entry per CDR3 protein, called by TCRdb with MiXCR from the immunoSEQ multiplex PCR reads. Seen here are roughly 250,000 distinct CDR3 sequences, less than 96% observed once, and the top ten hold approximately 0.1%. The sample consisted of CD4+ T cells from PBMCs. These receptors all stem from a human donor with Susac syndrome.

The rearrangement joins TRBV27 to TRBJ1-1; 7 nucleotides agree with TRBD1. CDR3 size: 14 residues. Germline CDR1 is MNHEY and CDR2 is SMNVEV (reference sequence). V dropped 5 bases and J dropped 1; count of bases not matched to a gene: 4. CDR3 nucleotides: TGTGCCAGCAGTCCACAGGGGAGGAACACTGAAGCTTTCTTT. Residues: CASSPQGRNTEAFF.

This chain links TRBV12-3 or TRBV12-4 with TRBJ2-3; D is ambiguous. V was pared by 2 bases and J by 0 bases, with 6 bases between. The CDR3 totals 14 residues. The CDR3 DNA follows: TGTGCCAGCAGTTTACAAGCGAGCACAGATACGCAGTATTTT. Translated, it gives CASSLQASTDTQYF.

This chain uses TRBV30 with TRBJ2-3, with 8 bases that match TRBD2. Germline V CDR1 and CDR2: GTSNPN, SVGIG (reference sequence). V trimming: 4 bases; J trimming: 0 bases; junction bases outside the gene matches: 9. The CDR3 length is 16 residues. DNA for the CDR3: TGTGCCTGGACCCCTGGACTAGCACCTAGCACAGATACGCAGTATTTT. It is translated as CAWTPGLAPSTDTQYF.